The 26 T cell receptor beta chains below all came from one sample that was sequenced in a study of CD8+ T cells in alopecia areata. The sequencing template was cDNA reverse transcribed from extracted RNA. TCRdb's table, derived via immunoSEQ multiplex PCR, lists solely in-frame clones and lacks some. The sample lists 150,000 or so clones, roughly 50% seen once, with about 6.4% in the top ten. What was sequenced was CD4+ T cells sorted from blood. The source of these receptors is a human donor with alopecia areata.

There are a few counts of this clone. This chain joins TRBV7-9 and TRBJ2-1; either TRBD1 or TRBD2 may fit D (6 bases each). V was clipped by 5 bases and J by 4 bases, with 24 bases between them. The CDR3 loop spans 18 amino acids. Germline values: CDR1 SEHNR, CDR2 FQNEAQ (reference sequence). CDR3 sequence: CASSQTRGGGLYYNEQFF. The DNA for the CDR3 is TGTGCCAGCAGCCAAACGCGGGGTGGGGGGCTATATTACAATGAGCAGTTCTTC.

In its sample, this clone was seen many times. Other DNA sequences in this sample translate to the same CDR3. The J gene is TRBJ2-5, the V gene TRBV5-1; D ambiguous. With 2 bases removed from V and 2 bases from J, the gap between germline ends came to 1 base. There are 11 residues in the CDR3. CDR1 SGHRS and CDR2 YFSETQ come from the germline V gene. This CDR3 reads CASSLQETQYF. CDR3 bases: TGCGCCAGCAGCTTACAAGAGACCCAGTACTTC.

The chain combines TRBV2 with TRBJ1-1; TRBD1 is a possible D gene (5 bases). The germline V gene has CDR1 SNHLY and CDR2 FYNNEI. This CDR3 comprises 14 residues. V gave up 2 bases and J gave up 10 bases, with 17 bases separating them. The CDR3 reads CASSESQRSGGAFF. The CDR3 DNA sequence: TGTGCCAGCAGTGAATCCCAAAGATCCGGGGGAGCTTTCTTT.

This chain uses TRBV6-1 with TRBJ2-2; unclear D gene. Trimming removed 3 bases from V and 1 base from J, with 12 bases in between. CDR3 length: 16 amino acids. The germline CDR1 and CDR2 sequences are MNHNS and SASEGT. In nucleotides, the CDR3 is TGTGCCAGCAGTGACCGGCGCGTGAGGAACACCGGGGAGCTGTTTTTT. Translation: CASSDRRVRNTGELFF.

The J gene is TRBJ2-1, the V gene TRBV5-1, with TRBD2 matching over 10 bases. The CDR3 is made up of 16 amino acids. V was clipped by 4 bases and J by 10 bases; unmatched bases: 14. Germline lookup yields CDR1 SGHRS and CDR2 YFSETQ. The CDR3 bases are TGCGCCAGCAGCCCTCAGGGCCTAGCGGGAGTCAGAGAGCAGTTCTTC. This codes for CASSPQGLAGVREQFF.

Concerning this clone itself: An end of the junction does not agree with germline; a read error may underlie this. J is TRBJ1-4 and V is TRBV30; 8 bases are shared with TRBD1. CDR1 and CDR2 from the germline V gene are GTSNPN and SVGIG (reference sequence). The CDR3 covers 14 residues. The CDR3 reads CARSQGARNEKLFF. CDR3 DNA: TGTGCCCGGAGTCAGGGGGCGCGTAATGAAAAACTGTTTTTT.

The chain uses TRBV5-1 and TRBJ2-1, with 10 bases fitting TRBD2. This CDR3 spans 15 amino acids. CDR1 is SGHRS, CDR2 YFSETQ, per germline. With 1 base clipped from V and 5 bases from J, the junction kept 3 bases outside the gene matches. The CDR3 is CASSLRAGGDNEQFF. Written as DNA, the CDR3 is TGCGCCAGCAGCTTGAGAGCGGGAGGGGACAATGAGCAGTTCTTC.

The V call is TRBV5-1, the J call TRBJ2-7, with D perhaps TRBD2 (6 bases). Looked up from germline, CDR1 is SGHRS and CDR2 is YFSETQ. V lost 0 bases and J 1 base, leaving 11 bases between the germline ends. This CDR3 has 15 residues. The CDR3 DNA sequence: TGCGCCAGCAGCTTGGTGGCTAGCGAATCCTACGAGCAGTACTTC. It translates to CASSLVASESYEQYF.

J is TRBJ1-1 and V is TRBV5-1; D not resolved. The CDR3 is made up of 13 amino acids. V was pared by 4 bases and J by 1 base, with 8 bases between. The germline gives CDR1 SGHRS, CDR2 YFSETQ. CDR3 amino acids: CASSRIKNTEAFF. The CDR3 region has the DNA TGCGCCAGCAGCCGGATTAAGAACACTGAAGCTTTCTTT.

This clone has just a few counts. The CDR3 loop reads CASSPNWGQGVAGELFF. CDR3 coding DNA: TGTGCCAGCAGCCCGAATTGGGGACAGGGAGTCGCCGGGGAGCTGTTTTTT. The chain carries TRBV9 and TRBJ2-2, with 9 bases that match TRBD1. Germline V lookup: CDR1 SGDLS, CDR2 YYNGEE. V lost 4 bases to trimming and J lost 6 bases; unmatched junction nucleotides: 13. The CDR3 totals 17 residues. Full variable domain (rest looked up from reference TRBV9 and TRBJ2-2): DSGVTQTPKHLITATGQRVTLRCSPRSGDLSVYWYQQSLDQGLQFLIQYYNGEERAKGNILERFSAQQFPDLHSELNLSSLELGDSALYFCASSPNWGQGVAGELFFGEGSRLTVL.

This clone was found a few times. A read error may produce the germline difference seen at one junction end. The chain employs TRBV7-2 and TRBJ1-1; tentatively, D is TRBD1 (5 bases). This CDR3 contains 12 residues. Germline values: CDR1 SGHTA, CDR2 FQGNSA. DNA for the CDR3: TGTGCCAGCAGCTTATTTCGGGGGACGTTGGAGTTT. As protein: CASSLFRGTLEF. The whole variable domain, remainder taken from reference TRBV7-2 and TRBJ1-1, is GAGVSQSPSNKVTEKGKDVELRCDPISGHTALYWYRQSLGQGLEFLIYFQGNSAPDKSGLPSDRFSAERTGGSVSTLTIQRTQQEDSAVYLCASSLFRGTLEFGQGTRLTVV.

The rearrangement links TRBV5-1 to TRBJ2-7, with TRBD2 as a possible D gene (6 bases). From germline, CDR1 is SGHRS and CDR2 YFSETQ. Between the trimmed V and J ends, which lost 4 bases and 2 bases, there was a span of 19 bases. The CDR3 is 16 residues long. In DNA, the CDR3 is TGCGCCAGCAGCGGGGGGACTCTCAACCCACCCTACGAGCAGTACTTC. Amino acid sequence: CASSGGTLNPPYEQYF.

This clone has more than one count but fewer than ten. The V gene is TRBV30, the J gene TRBJ2-1; the D gene is possibly TRBD2 (5 bases). The CDR3 runs to 12 residues. In germline, CDR1 is GTSNPN, CDR2 SVGIG (reference sequence). The V end lost 3 bases, the J end lost 6 bases, and 9 bases lay between the germline ends. CDR3 loop: CAWSPSGNEQFF. DNA for the CDR3: TGTGCCTGGAGCCCCAGCGGCAATGAGCAGTTCTTC.

V and J are TRBV5-1 and TRBJ2-3, with a possible D match to TRBD2 (5 bases). The V gene lost 0 bases and the J gene lost 2 bases, with 13 bases spanning the gap. This CDR3 spans 16 amino acids. The V gene's germline CDR1 is SGHRS and CDR2 YFSETQ. The CDR3 DNA follows: TGCGCCAGCAGCTTGGTGTCCGGGATGAACACAGATACGCAGTATTTT. Translation: CASSLVSGMNTDTQYF.

The chain joins TRBV2 to TRBJ1-5, with 8 bases matching TRBD1. Germline loops: CDR1 SNHLY, CDR2 FYNNEI. V was clipped by 1 base and J by 4 bases; unmatched bases: 3. The CDR3 contains 15 residues. CDR3 sequence (DNA): TGTGCCAGCAGTGAAGGGACAGGGCCAAATCAGCCCCAGCATTTT. This encodes CASSEGTGPNQPQHF.

In this sample, this clone turned up a few times. The chain uses TRBV5-1 and TRBJ1-1; D is perhaps TRBD1 (5 bases). Germline CDR1 is SGHRS and CDR2 is YFSETQ. The CDR3 is 15 amino acids. Trimming took off 2 bases at V and 1 base at J, with 12 bases between the two ends. CDR3: CASSFLSGANTEAFF. The DNA of the CDR3 is TGCGCCAGCAGCTTCTTATCCGGGGCGAACACTGAAGCTTTCTTT.

V gene TRBV29-1 combines with J gene TRBJ2-7; D unresolved. Germline V CDR1 and CDR2: SQVTM, ANQGSEA. The CDR3 is 10 residues long. V was cut by 6 bases and J by 2 bases, with 5 bases left in between. This chain's CDR3 is CSVKAYEQYF. The CDR3 DNA follows: TGCAGCGTGAAGGCCTACGAGCAGTACTTC.

The rearrangement joins TRBV4-1 to TRBJ2-7, with TRBD2 matching 9 bases. The CDR3 consists of 15 residues. Losses at the gene ends were 6 bases for V and 6 bases for J; bases not matched to a gene: 12. Germline loops: CDR1 MGHRA, CDR2 YSYEKL. This chain's CDR3 is CASSWTGTSSGEQYF. CDR3 DNA sequence: TGCGCCAGCAGTTGGACCGGGACTAGCTCCGGCGAGCAGTACTTC.

The J gene is TRBJ2-7, the V gene TRBV7-9; TRBD2 aligns across 7 bases. The length of the CDR3 is 14 residues. Germline V lookup: CDR1 SEHNR, CDR2 FQNEAQ (reference sequence). V shed 1 base, J shed 3 bases, and the junction held 3 bases outside the gene matches. CDR3 loop: CASSLGEGHYEQYF. In nucleotides, the CDR3 is TGTGCCAGCAGCTTAGGGGAGGGTCACTACGAGCAGTACTTC. The variable domain in full, with the rest retrieved from reference TRBV7-9 and TRBJ2-7, is DTGVSQNPRHKITKRGQNVTFRCDPISEHNRLYWYRQTLGQGPEFLTYFQNEAQLEKSRLLSDRFSAERPKGSFSTLEIQRTEQGDSAMYLCASSLGEGHYEQYFGPGTRLTVT.

J is TRBJ2-2 and V is TRBV4-2; 10 bases align to TRBD2. Losses at the gene ends were 0 bases for V and 7 bases for J; bases not matched to a gene: 17. Germline V lookup: CDR1 LGHNA, CDR2 YNFKEQ. The CDR3 runs 20 residues. CDR3 sequence reads: CASSQDPPRMLAGVVGELFF. CDR3 nucleotides: TGTGCCAGCAGCCAAGATCCCCCGAGGATGCTAGCGGGAGTTGTCGGGGAGCTGTTTTTT.

The chain joins TRBV7-9 to TRBJ2-3, with D unclear. CDR1 SEHNR and CDR2 FQNEAQ come from the germline V gene (reference sequence). Trimming left V 4 bases short and J 5 bases short, with 10 bases between. The CDR3 sequence is 13 residues long. Here the CDR3 DNA reads TGTGCCAGCAGCTCTCCCGGGCGAGATACGCAGTATTTT. Its translation is CASSSPGRDTQYF.

J is TRBJ2-3 and V is TRBV4-1, with D possibly being TRBD2 (5 bases). Germline V gives CDR1 MGHRA, CDR2 YSYEKL. Trimming cost V 1 base and J 6 bases, with 14 bases left between them. CDR3 length: 15 residues. The CDR3 sequence: CASSQVSPSKDTQYF. CDR3 in DNA: TGCGCCAGCAGCCAAGTTAGCCCTAGCAAGGATACGCAGTATTTT.

The rearrangement joins TRBV5-1 to TRBJ1-1; the D is unclear. The CDR3 totals 12 residues. Looked up from germline, CDR1 is SGHRS and CDR2 is YFSETQ. Between the trimmed V and J ends, which lost 0 bases and 6 bases, there was a span of 6 bases. The CDR3: CASSLGEAEAFF. DNA for the CDR3: TGCGCCAGCAGCTTGGGGGAAGCTGAAGCTTTCTTT. The full variable domain, rest sourced from reference TRBV5-1 and TRBJ1-1, is KAGVTQTPRYLIKTRGQQVTLSCSPISGHRSVSWYQQTPGQGLQFLFEYFSETQRNKGNFPGRFSGRQFSNSRSEMNVSTLELGDSALYLCASSLGEAEAFFGQGTRLTVV.

This clone has a single count. The V gene is TRBV7-2, the J gene TRBJ1-2; 7 bases map to TRBD1. CDR1 is SGHTA and CDR2 is FQGNSA in the germline V gene. V dropped 5 bases and J dropped 4; count of bases not matched to a gene: 7. There are 14 residues in the CDR3. The CDR3 loop is CASSRDREPYGYTF. CDR3 DNA: TGTGCCAGCAGCCGCGACAGGGAACCCTATGGCTACACCTTC. The variable domain in full, with the rest retrieved from reference TRBV7-2 and TRBJ1-2, is GAGVSQSPSNKVTEKGKDVELRCDPISGHTALYWYRQSLGQGLEFLIYFQGNSAPDKSGLPSDRFSAERTGGSVSTLTIQRTQQEDSAVYLCASSRDREPYGYTFGSGTRLTVV.

In this sample, this clone turned up a few times. CDR3 bases: TGCGCCAGCAGCCAAGCGGTTTCTGATACGCAGTATTTT. Translating it yields CASSQAVSDTQYF. The chain combines TRBV4-1 with TRBJ2-3, with D hard to call. Deletions cut 1 base from V and 6 bases from J, with 8 bases between. Germline CDR1 reads MGHRA; CDR2 reads YSYEKL. There are 13 residues in the CDR3.

This clone has a handful of counts. The chain couples TRBV30 to TRBJ2-2; 8 positions match TRBD2. The CDR3 is made up of 16 amino acids. The V gene end was trimmed by 0 bases and the J gene end by 0 bases; junction bases not matched to a gene: 3. Germline loops: CDR1 GTSNPN, CDR2 SVGIG (reference sequence). The CDR3: CAWSVQAGANTGELFF. The CDR3 bases are TGTGCCTGGAGTGTACAAGCGGGAGCGAACACCGGGGAGCTGTTTTTT.